Detailed here is one T cell receptor (beta chain). The sample comes from a study of control samples from healthy donors and cancer patients. Data came from immunoSEQ multiplex PCR; TCRdb stores just in-frame clones and leaves some out. The sample records roughly 95,000 clones, around 88% being singletons. Trimming removed 3 bases from V and 4 bases from J, with 10 bases in between. This CDR3 spans 14 amino acids. Per germline, CDR1 MNHEY and CDR2 SMNVEV (reference sequence). This sequence was found in a man aged 30 to 39 in good health. Material for sequencing was blood. This rearrangement joins TRBV27 to TRBJ2-1; D is uncertain. CDR3 sequence: CASSLAIQYNEQFF. Written as DNA, the CDR3 is TGTGCCAGCAGTTTGGCGATCCAATACAATGAGCAGTTCTTC.